This TCR beta chain was captured in a study of blood T cell repertoires in COVID-19. Whole-study context: Spain, Italy and the United States supplied samples that represented acute and convalescent COVID-19. Nucleic acid was either cDNA or gDNA, and it came from T cells, B-cell-depleted T cells, or PBMCs.

There are 17 residues in the CDR3. The germline gives CDR1 SGHTA, CDR2 FQGNSA. The V and J ends lost 3 bases and 0 bases respectively, with 17 bases between them. Per the original methods: Estimation of nucleated cell counts was performed using reference gene primer amplification. Only in-frame clones appear in the TCRdb table, and some are missing; sequencing was by immunoSEQ multiplex PCR. V and J calls plus clone size are reproduced from that table; the DNA served to infer D and trimming. The table includes 45,000 to 65,000 clones, under 90% detected once. The receptor was derived from a man older than 75 with active or convalescent COVID-19. The genes are TRBV7-2 and TRBJ1-2; TRBD1 is a possible D gene (6 bases). Source material: peripheral blood. The CDR3 protein is CASSFGIQGRSNYGYTF. CDR3 DNA sequence: TGTGCCAGCAGCTTTGGGATACAGGGCCGATCTAACTATGGCTACACCTTC.